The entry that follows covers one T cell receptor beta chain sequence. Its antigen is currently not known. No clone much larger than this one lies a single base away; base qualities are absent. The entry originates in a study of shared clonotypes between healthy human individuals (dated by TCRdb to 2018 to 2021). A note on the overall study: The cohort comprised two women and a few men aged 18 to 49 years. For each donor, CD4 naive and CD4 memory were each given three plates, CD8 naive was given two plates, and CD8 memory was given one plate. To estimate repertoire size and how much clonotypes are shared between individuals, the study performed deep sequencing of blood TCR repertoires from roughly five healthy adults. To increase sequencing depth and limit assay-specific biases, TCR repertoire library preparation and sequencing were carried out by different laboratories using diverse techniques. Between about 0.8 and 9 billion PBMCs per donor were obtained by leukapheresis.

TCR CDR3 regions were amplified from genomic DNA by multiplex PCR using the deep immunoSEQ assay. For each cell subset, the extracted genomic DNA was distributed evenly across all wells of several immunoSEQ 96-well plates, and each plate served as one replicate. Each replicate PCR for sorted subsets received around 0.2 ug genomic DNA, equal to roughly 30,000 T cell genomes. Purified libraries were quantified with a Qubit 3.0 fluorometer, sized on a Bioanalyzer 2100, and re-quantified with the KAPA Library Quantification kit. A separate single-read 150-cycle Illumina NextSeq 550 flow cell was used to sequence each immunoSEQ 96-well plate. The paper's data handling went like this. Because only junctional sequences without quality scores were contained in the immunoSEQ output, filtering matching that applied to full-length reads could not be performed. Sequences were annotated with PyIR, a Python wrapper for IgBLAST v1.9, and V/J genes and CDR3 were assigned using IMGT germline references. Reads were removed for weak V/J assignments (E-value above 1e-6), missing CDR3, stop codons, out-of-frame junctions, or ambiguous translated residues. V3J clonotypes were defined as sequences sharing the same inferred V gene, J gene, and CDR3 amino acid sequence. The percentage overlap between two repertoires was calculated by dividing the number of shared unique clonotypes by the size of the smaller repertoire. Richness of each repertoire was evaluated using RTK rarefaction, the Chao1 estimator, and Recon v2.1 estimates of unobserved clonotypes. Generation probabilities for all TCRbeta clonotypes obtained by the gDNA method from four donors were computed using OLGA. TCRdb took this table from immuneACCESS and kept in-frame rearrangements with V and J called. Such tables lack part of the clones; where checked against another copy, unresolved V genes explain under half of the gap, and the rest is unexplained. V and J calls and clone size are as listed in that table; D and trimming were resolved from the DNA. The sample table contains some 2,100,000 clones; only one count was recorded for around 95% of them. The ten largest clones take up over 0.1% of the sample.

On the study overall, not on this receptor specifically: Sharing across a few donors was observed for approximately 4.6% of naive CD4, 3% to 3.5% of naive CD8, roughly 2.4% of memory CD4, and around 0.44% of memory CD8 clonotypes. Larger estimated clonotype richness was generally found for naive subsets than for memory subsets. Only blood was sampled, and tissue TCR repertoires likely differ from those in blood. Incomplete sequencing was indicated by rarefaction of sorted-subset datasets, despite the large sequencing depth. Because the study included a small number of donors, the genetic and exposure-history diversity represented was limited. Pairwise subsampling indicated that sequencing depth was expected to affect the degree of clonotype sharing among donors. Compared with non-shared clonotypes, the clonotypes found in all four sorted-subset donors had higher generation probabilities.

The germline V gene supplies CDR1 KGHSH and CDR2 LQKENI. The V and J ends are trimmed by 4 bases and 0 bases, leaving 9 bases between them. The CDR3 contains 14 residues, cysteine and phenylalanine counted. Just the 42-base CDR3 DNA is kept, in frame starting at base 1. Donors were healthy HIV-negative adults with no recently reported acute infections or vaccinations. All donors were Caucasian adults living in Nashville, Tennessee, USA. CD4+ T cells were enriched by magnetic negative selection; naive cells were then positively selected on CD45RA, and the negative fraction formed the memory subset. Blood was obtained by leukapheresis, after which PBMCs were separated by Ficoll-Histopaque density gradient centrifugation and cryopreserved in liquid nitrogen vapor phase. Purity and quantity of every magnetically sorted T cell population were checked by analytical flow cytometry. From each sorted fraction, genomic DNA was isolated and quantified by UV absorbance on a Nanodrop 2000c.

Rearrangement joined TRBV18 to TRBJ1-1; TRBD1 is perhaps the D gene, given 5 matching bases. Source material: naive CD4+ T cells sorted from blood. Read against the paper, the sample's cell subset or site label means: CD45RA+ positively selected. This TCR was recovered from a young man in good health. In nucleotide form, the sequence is TGTGCCAGCTCACACGACAGCATGAACACTGAAGCTTTCTTT. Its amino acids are CASSHDSMNTEAFF.